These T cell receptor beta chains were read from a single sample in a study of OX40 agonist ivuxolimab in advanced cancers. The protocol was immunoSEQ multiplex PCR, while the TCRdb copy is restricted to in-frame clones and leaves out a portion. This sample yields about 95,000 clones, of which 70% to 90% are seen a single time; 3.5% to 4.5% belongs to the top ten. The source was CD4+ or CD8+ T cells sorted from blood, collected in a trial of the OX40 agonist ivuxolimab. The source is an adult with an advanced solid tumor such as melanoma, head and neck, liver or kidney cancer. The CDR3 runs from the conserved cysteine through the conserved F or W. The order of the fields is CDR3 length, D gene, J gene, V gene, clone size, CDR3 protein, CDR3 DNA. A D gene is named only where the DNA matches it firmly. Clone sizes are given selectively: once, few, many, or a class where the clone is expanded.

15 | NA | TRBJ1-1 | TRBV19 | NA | CASSTPAPYDTEAFF | TGTGCCAGTAGTACCCCGGCGCCATACGACACTGAAGCTTTCTTT
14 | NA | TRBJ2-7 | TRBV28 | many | CASSTSPLPFEQYF | TGTGCCAGCTCTACTAGCCCACTTCCTTTCGAGCAGTACTTC
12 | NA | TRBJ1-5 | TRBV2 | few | CASNRLGQPQHF | TGTGCCAGCAACCGGCTGGGCCAGCCCCAGCATTTT
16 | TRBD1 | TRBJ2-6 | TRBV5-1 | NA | CASSLEGAAGANVLTF | TGCGCCAGCAGCTTGGAGGGGGCGGCCGGGGCCAACGTCCTGACTTTC
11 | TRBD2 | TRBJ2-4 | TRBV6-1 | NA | CASSERTSRHF | TGTGCCAGCAGTGAACGGACTAGTAGGCACTTC
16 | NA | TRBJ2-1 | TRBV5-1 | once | CASSTYPTRPYNEQFF | TGCGCCAGCAGCACCTACCCGACTAGACCTTACAATGAGCAGTTCTTC
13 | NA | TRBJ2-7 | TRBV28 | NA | CATRPSGSYEQYF | TGTGCCACTCGGCCCAGTGGCTCCTACGAGCAGTACTTC
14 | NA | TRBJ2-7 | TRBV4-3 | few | CASSQSQFSYEQYF | TGCGCCAGCAGCCAGAGTCAATTCTCCTACGAGCAGTACTTC
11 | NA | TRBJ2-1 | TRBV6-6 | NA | CATLRSDEQFF | TGTGCCACCCTTCGGTCCGATGAGCAGTTCTTC
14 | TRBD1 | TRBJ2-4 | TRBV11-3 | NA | CASSLDRGQVIQYF | TGTGCCAGCAGCTTAGACAGGGGGCAGGTCATTCAGTACTTC
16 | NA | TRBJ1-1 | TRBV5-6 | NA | CASSFFGRGKDTEAFF | TGTGCCAGCAGCTTTTTTGGCAGGGGAAAGGACACTGAAGCTTTCTTT
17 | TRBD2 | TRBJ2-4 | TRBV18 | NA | CASSPPELARAKNIQYF | TGTGCCAGCTCACCACCTGAACTAGCGAGAGCCAAAAACATTCAGTACTTC
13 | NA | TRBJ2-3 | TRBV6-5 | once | CASRDGFTDTQYF | TGTGCCAGCAGAGACGGGTTCACAGATACGCAGTATTTT
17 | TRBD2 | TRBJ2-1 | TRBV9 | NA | CASSVTLAAASYNEQFF | TGTGCCAGCAGCGTAACTCTAGCGGCCGCCTCCTACAATGAGCAGTTCTTC
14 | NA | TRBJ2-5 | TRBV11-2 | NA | CASSLVRTGETQYF | TGTGCCAGCAGCTTAGTGAGGACCGGTGAGACCCAGTACTTC
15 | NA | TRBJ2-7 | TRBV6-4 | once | CASSTSDRPSYEQYF | TGTGCCAGCAGTACCTCTGACAGACCCTCCTACGAGCAGTACTTC
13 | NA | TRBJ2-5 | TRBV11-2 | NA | CASQSPVGETQYF | TGTGCCTCCCAATCCCCGGTCGGGGAGACCCAGTACTTC
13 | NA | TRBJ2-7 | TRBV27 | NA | CASSLYSHYEQYF | TGTGCCAGCAGTTTGTACAGCCACTACGAGCAGTACTTC
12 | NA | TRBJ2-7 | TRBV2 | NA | CASSASKYEQYF | TGTGCCAGCAGCGCCAGCAAGTACGAGCAGTACTTC
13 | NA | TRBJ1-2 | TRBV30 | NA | CAWHFPLGGGYTF | TGTGCCTGGCACTTTCCGCTGGGGGGTGGCTACACCTTC
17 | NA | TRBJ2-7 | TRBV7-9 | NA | CASSQARGASPSYEQYF | TGTGCCAGCAGCCAGGCCCGGGGGGCCTCACCCTCCTACGAGCAGTACTTC
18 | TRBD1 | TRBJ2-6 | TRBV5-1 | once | CASSLDGTGSSGANVLTF | TGCGCCAGCAGCTTGGACGGGACAGGATCCTCTGGGGCCAACGTCCTGACTTTC
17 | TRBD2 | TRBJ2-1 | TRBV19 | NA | CASSTRTSGRRNNEQFF | TGTGCCAGTAGTACCAGGACTAGCGGGAGACGAAACAATGAGCAGTTCTTC
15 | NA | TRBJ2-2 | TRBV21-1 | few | CASSKHRGNTGELFF | TGTGCCAGCAGCAAGCACAGGGGCAACACCGGGGAGCTGTTTTTT
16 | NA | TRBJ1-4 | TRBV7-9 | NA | CASSLGEGRNNEKLFF | TGTGCCAGCAGCTTAGGAGAAGGGCGGAATAATGAAAAACTGTTTTTT
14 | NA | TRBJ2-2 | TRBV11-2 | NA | CASSLVRGTGELFF | TGTGCCAGCAGCTTAGTTAGGGGGACCGGGGAGCTGTTTTTT
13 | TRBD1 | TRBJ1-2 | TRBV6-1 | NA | CASSLDRDEGYTF | TGTGCCAGCAGCCTAGACAGGGACGAGGGCTACACCTTC
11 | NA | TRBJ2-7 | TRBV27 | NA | CASREGYEQYF | TGTGCCAGCAGGGAGGGATACGAGCAGTACTTC
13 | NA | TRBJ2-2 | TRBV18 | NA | CASSSARTGELFF | TGTGCCAGCTCATCGGCTCGCACCGGGGAGCTGTTTTTT
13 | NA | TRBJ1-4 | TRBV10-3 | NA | CAISESGSEKLFF | TGTGCCATCAGTGAGTCGGGTAGTGAAAAACTGTTTTTT
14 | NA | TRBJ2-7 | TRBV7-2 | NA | CASSLVAGTYEQYF | TGTGCCAGCAGCTTAGTAGCAGGGACGTACGAGCAGTACTTC
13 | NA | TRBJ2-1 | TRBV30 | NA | CAWSGLFRNEQFF | TGTGCCTGGAGTGGACTCTTCAGGAATGAGCAGTTCTTC
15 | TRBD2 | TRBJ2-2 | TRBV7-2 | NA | CASSWTSADTGELFF | TGTGCCAGCAGTTGGACTAGCGCAGACACCGGGGAGCTGTTTTTT
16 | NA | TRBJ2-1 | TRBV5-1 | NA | CASSLAVGGYYNEQFF | TGCGCCAGCAGCTTGGCGGTGGGAGGTTATTACAATGAGCAGTTCTTC
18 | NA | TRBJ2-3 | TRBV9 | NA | CASSVGPGTAYSTDTQYF | TGTGCCAGCAGCGTAGGCCCAGGGACCGCCTATAGCACAGATACGCAGTATTTT